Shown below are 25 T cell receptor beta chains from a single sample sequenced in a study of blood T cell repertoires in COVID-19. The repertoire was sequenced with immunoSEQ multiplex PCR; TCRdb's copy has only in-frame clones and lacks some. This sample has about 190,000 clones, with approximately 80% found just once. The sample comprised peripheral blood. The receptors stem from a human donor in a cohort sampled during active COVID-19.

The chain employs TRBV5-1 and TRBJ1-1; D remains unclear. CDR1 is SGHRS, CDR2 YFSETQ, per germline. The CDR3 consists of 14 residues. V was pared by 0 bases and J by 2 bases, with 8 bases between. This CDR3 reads CASSLVSSNTEAFF. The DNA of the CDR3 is TGCGCCAGCAGCTTGGTGTCTAGCAACACTGAAGCTTTCTTT.

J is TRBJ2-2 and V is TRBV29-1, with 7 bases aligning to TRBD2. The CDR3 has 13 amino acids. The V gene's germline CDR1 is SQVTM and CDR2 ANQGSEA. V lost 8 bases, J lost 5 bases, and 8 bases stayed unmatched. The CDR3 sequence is CSTGGTGTGELFF. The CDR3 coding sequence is TGCAGCACCGGGGGGACGGGAACCGGGGAGCTGTTTTTT.

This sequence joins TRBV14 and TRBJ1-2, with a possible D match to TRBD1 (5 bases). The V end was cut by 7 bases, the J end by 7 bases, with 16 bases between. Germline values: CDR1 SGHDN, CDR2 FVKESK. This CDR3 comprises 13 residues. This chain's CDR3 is CASNQAWGTGYTF. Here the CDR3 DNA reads TGTGCCAGCAATCAGGCGTGGGGCACTGGCTACACCTTC.

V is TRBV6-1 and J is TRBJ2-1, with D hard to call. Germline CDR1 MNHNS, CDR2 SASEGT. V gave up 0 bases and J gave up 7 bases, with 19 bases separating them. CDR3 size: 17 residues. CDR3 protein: CASSEARPRPNPNEQFF. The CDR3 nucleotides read TGTGCCAGCAGTGAAGCTAGGCCTAGGCCTAACCCAAATGAGCAGTTCTTC.

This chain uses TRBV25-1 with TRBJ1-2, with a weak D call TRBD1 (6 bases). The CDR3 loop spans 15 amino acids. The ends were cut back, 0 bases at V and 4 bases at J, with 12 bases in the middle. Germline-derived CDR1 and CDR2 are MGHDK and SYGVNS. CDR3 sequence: CASSEYHRDLYGYTF. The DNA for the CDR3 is TGTGCCAGCAGTGAATACCACAGGGACCTCTATGGCTACACCTTC.

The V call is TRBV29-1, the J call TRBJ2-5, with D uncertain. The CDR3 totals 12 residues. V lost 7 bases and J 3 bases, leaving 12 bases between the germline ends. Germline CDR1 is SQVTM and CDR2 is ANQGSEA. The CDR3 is CSALARKETQYF. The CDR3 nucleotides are TGCAGCGCCTTGGCAAGAAAAGAGACCCAGTACTTC.

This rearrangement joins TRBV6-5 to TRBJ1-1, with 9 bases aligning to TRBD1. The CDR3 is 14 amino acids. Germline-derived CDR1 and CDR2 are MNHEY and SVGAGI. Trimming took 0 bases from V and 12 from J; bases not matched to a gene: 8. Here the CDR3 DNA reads TGTGCCAGCAGTTACTCCCCGACAGGGGGGTTGCCTTTCTTT. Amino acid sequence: CASSYSPTGGLPFF.

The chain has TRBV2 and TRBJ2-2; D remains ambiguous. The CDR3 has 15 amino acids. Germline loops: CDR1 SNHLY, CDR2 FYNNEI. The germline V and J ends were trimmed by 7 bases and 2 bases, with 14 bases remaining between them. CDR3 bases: TGTGCCAGCAATCGGGTCGGAGCTAACACCGGGGAGCTGTTTTTT. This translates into CASNRVGANTGELFF.

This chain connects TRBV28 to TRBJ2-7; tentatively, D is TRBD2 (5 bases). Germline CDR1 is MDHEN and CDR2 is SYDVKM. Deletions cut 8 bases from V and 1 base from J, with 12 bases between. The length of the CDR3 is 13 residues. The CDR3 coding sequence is TGTGCCAGCGCCCTCGGGGTTTCCTACGAGCAGTACTTC. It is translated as CASALGVSYEQYF. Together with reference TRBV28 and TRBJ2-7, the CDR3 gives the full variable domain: DVKVTQSSRYLVKRTGEKVFLECVQDMDHENMFWYRQDPGLGLRLIYFSYDVKMKEKGDIPEGYSVSREKKERFSLILESASTNQTSMYLCASALGVSYEQYFGPGTRLTVT.

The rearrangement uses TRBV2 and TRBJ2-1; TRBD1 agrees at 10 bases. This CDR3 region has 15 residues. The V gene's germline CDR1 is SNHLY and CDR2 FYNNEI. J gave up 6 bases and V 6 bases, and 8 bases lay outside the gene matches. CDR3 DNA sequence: TGTGCCAGCAGCTCCGGGACAGGGGACATCAATGAGCAGTTCTTC. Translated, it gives CASSSGTGDINEQFF.

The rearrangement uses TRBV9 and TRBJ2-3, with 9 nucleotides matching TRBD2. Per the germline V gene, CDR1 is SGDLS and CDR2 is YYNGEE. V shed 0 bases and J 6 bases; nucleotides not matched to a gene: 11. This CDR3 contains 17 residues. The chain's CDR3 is CASSVAAFGGGADTQYF. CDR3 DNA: TGTGCCAGCAGCGTAGCCGCCTTCGGCGGGGGGGCCGATACGCAGTATTTT.

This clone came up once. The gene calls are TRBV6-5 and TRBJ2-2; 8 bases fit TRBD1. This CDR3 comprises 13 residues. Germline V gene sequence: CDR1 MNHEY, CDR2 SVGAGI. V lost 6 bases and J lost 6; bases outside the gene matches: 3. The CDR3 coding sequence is TGTGCCAGCAGCCCGGACAGGGCCGGGGAGCTGTTTTTT. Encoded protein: CASSPDRAGELFF.

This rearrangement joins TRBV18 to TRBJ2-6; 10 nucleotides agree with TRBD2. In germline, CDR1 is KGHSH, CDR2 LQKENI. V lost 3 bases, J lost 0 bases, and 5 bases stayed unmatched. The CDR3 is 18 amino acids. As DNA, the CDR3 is TGTGCCAGCTCACCTCCAGCGGGGGGGTTCTCTGGGGCCAACGTCCTGACTTTC. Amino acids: CASSPPAGGFSGANVLTF.

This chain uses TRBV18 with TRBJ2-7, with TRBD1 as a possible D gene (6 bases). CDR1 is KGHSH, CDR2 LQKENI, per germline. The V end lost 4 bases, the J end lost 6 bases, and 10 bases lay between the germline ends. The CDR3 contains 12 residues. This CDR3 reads CASSLQGIEQYV. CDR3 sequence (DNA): TGTGCCAGCTCACTACAGGGAATCGAGCAGTACGTC.

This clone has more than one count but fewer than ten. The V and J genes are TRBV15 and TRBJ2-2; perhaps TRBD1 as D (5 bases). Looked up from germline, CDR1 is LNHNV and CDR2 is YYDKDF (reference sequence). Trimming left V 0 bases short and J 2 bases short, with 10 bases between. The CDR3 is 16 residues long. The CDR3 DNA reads TGTGCCACCAGCAGAGAATATGGGGCCAACACCGGGGAGCTGTTTTTT. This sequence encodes CATSREYGANTGELFF.

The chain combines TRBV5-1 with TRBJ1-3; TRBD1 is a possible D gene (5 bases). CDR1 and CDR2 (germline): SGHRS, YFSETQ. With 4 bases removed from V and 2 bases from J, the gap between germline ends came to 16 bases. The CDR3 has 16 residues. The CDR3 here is CASSETQGTPGNTIYF. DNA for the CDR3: TGCGCCAGCAGCGAGACGCAGGGTACCCCTGGAAACACCATATATTTT.

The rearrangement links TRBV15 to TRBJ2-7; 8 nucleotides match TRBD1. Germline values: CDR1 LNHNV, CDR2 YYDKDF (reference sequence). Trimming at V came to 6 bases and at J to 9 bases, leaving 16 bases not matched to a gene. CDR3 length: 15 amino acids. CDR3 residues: CATSTMYGQGEGQYF. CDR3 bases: TGTGCCACCAGTACCATGTACGGACAGGGTGAAGGGCAGTACTTC.

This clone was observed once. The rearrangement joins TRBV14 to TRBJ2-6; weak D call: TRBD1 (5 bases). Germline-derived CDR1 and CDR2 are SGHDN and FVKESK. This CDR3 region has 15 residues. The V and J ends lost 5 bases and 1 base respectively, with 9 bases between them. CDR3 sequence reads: CASSSDRSGANVLTF. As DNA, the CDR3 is TGTGCCAGCAGCTCAGACAGATCTGGGGCCAACGTCCTGACTTTC.

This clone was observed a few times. The CDR3 protein is CASSRQGQTEAFF. The CDR3 DNA reads TGTGCCAGCAGTCGACAGGGGCAAACTGAAGCTTTCTTT. The rearrangement joins TRBV28 to TRBJ1-1; 8 bases match TRBD1. CDR1 MDHEN and CDR2 SYDVKM come from the germline V gene. With V trimmed by 5 bases and J by 5 bases, 4 bases remained unmatched. The CDR3 has 13 amino acids.

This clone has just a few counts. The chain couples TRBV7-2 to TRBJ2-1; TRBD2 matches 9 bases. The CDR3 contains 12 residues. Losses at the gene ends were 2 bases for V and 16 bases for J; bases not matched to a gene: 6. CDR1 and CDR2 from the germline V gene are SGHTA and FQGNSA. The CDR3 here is CASSLNSGGAFF. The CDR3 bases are TGTGCCAGCAGCTTAAATAGCGGGGGCGCCTTCTTC.

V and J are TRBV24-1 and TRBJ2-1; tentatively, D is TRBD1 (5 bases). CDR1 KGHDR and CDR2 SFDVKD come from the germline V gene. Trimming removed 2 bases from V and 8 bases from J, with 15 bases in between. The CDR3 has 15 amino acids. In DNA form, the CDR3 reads TGTGCCACCAGTGATTCGCGACAGTTGGTAGATGAGCAGTTCTTC. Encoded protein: CATSDSRQLVDEQFF.

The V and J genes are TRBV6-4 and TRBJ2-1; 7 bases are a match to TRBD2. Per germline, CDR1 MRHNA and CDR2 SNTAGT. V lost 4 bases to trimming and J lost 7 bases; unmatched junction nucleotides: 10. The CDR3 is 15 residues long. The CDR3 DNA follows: TGTGCCAGCAGTGTGGAGGGAGGGCCTTGGAATGAGCAGTTCTTC. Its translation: CASSVEGGPWNEQFF.

The CDR3 sequence: CASSLGVAGLSGEQYV. Written as DNA, the CDR3 is TGTGCCAGCAGCTTAGGGGTAGCGGGGCTCAGCGGCGAGCAGTACGTC. The rearrangement joins TRBV7-8 to TRBJ2-7; 8 positions match TRBD2. The CDR3 is 16 residues long. The V gene end was trimmed by 1 base and the J gene end by 6 bases; junction bases not matched to a gene: 11. From germline, CDR1 is SGHVS and CDR2 FQNEAQ.

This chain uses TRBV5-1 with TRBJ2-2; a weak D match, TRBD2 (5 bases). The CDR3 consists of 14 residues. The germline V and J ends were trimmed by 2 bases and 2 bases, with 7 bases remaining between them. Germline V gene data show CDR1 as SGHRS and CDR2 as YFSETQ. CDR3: CASSFSGNTGELFF. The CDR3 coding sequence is TGCGCCAGCAGCTTCTCGGGAAACACCGGGGAGCTGTTTTTT.

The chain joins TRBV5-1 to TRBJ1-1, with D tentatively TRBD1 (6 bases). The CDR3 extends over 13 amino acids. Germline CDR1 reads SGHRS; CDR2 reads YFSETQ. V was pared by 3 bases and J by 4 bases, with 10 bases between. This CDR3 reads CASSSGGPTEAFF. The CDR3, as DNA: TGCGCCAGCAGCTCGGGGGGCCCCACTGAAGCTTTCTTT.